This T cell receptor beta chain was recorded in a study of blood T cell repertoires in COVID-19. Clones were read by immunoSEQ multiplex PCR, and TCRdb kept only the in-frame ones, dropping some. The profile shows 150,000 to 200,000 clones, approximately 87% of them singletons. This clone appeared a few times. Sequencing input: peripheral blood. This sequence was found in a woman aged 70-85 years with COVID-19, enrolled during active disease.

This CDR3 reads CASAFYRGRNTEAFF. As DNA, the CDR3 is TGTGCCAGCGCCTTTTACAGGGGCCGGAACACTGAAGCTTTCTTT. The rearrangement uses TRBV2 and TRBJ1-1, with 7 bases matching TRBD1. The V segment lost 8 bases and the J segment 1 base; nucleotides outside the gene matches: 10. Per germline, CDR1 SNHLY and CDR2 FYNNEI. The CDR3 is 15 amino acids.